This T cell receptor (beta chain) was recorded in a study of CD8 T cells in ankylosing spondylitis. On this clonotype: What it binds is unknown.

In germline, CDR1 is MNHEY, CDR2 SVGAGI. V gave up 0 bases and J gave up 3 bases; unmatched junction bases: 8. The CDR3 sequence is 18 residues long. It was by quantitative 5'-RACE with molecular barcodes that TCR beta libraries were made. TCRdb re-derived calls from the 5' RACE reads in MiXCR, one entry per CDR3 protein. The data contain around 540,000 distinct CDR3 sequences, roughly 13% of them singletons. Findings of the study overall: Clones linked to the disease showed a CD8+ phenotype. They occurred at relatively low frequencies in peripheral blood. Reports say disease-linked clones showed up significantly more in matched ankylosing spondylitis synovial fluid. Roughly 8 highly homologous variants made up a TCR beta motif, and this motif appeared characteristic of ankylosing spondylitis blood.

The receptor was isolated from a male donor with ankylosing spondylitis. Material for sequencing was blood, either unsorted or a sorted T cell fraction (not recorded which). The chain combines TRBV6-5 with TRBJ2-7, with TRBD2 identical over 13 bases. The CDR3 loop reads CASSYSQSGLAGVYEQYF. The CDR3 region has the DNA TGTGCCAGCAGTTACTCCCAATCCGGACTAGCGGGAGTCTACGAGCAGTACTTC.